This T cell receptor beta chain is from a study of control samples from healthy donors and cancer patients. TCRdb keeps only in-frame clones here, not all; method: immunoSEQ multiplex PCR. The sample has approximately 44,000 clones, about three quarters seen once; the top ten hold roughly 15%. Looked up from germline, CDR1 is SSHAT and CDR2 is FNYEAQ (reference sequence). CDR3 length: 15 residues. This clone appeared a single time. Sequence at one end of the junction differs from germline and may be a read error. The same CDR3 can be traced to other DNA sequences in this sample. This sequence joins TRBV7-7 and TRBJ2-1; D call uncertain. This TCR came from a male donor with melanoma. The sample comprised formalin-fixed, paraffin-embedded tissue. The CDR3 bases are TGTGCTAGCAGCGCAGATGCTGTCAAAGGTAATGAACAGTTCTTC. It is translated as CASSADAVKGNEQFF.